Listed here are 7 T cell receptor beta chains from one sample, sequenced in a study of blood T cell repertoires in COVID-19. Libraries were prepared by immunoSEQ multiplex PCR; TCRdb keeps only in-frame clonotypes and omits some of them. The sample lists about 120,000 clones; under 90% were seen once. Material for sequencing was peripheral blood. These TCRs come from a woman in her 70s with acute or convalescent COVID-19.

The rearrangement uses TRBV11-3 and TRBJ2-1; 8 bases map to TRBD2. Germline assignment: CDR1 SGHNT and CDR2 YENEEA. This CDR3 comprises 14 residues. Trimming cost V 3 bases and J 9 bases; bases outside gene matches: 7. CDR3 sequence: CASSLAGGAGEQFF. The CDR3 bases are TGTGCCAGCAGCTTGGCCGGGGGGGCGGGTGAGCAGTTCTTC. Based on the CDR3 plus reference TRBV11-3 and TRBJ2-1, the full variable domain is EAGVVQSPRYKIIEKKQPVAFWCNPISGHNTLYWYLQNLGQGPELLIRYENEEAVDDSQLPKDRFSAERLKGVDSTLKIQPAELGDSAVYLCASSLAGGAGEQFFGPGTRLTVL.

This clone was seen once. The chain couples TRBV11-1 to TRBJ2-5, with TRBD2 identical over 12 bases. Trimming removed 5 bases from V and 6 bases from J; junction bases left unmatched: 7. Germline-derived CDR1 and CDR2 are SGHAT and FQDESV (reference sequence). This CDR3 spans 15 amino acids. CDR3 residues: CASSTQLAGGKTQYF. CDR3 DNA: TGTGCCAGCAGCACTCAACTAGCGGGGGGAAAGACCCAGTACTTC. Combining the CDR3 with reference TRBV11-1 and TRBJ2-5 gives the whole variable domain EAEVAQSPRYKITEKSQAVAFWCDPISGHATLYWYRQILGQGPELLVQFQDESVVDDSQLPKDRFSAERLKGVDSTLKIQPAELGDSAMYLCASSTQLAGGKTQYFGPGTRLLVL.

The genes are TRBV7-8 and TRBJ2-7; a possible D gene is TRBD1 (6 bases). This CDR3 is 13 amino acids long. V was clipped by 1 base and J by 9 bases, with 13 bases between them. CDR1 and CDR2 (germline): SGHVS, FQNEAQ. The CDR3 DNA reads TGTGCCAGCAGCTTAGTAATCCAGGGGTGGCAGTACGTC. It is translated as CASSLVIQGWQYV.

The rearrangement joins TRBV5-1 to TRBJ2-7, with a weak D call TRBD2 (5 bases). The CDR3 has 12 residues. Looked up from germline, CDR1 is SGHRS and CDR2 is YFSETQ. V shed 8 bases and J shed 6 bases, with 15 bases lying between them. As DNA, the CDR3 is TGCGCCAGTACGGACTTGTTGCTCGAGCAGTACTTC. Its protein product is CASTDLLLEQYF. The variable domain in full, with the rest retrieved from reference TRBV5-1 and TRBJ2-7, is KAGVTQTPRYLIKTRGQQVTLSCSPISGHRSVSWYQQTPGQGLQFLFEYFSETQRNKGNFPGRFSGRQFSNSRSEMNVSTLELGDSALYLCASTDLLLEQYFGPGTRLTVT.

The chain uses TRBV24-1 and TRBJ1-2; TRBD1 matches 7 bases. V lost 4 bases, J lost 7 bases, and 8 bases stayed unmatched. The CDR3 sequence is 14 residues long. Germline V lookup: CDR1 KGHDR, CDR2 SFDVKD. The CDR3 region is CATSESDRVGGYTF. CDR3 coding DNA: TGTGCCACCAGTGAATCTGACAGGGTAGGTGGCTACACCTTC.

A single count supports this clone. This chain joins TRBV5-4 and TRBJ2-3; the D gene is possibly TRBD2 (6 bases). Per the germline V gene, CDR1 is SGHNT and CDR2 is YYREEE (reference sequence). Deletions cut 0 bases from V and 5 bases from J, with 16 bases between. This CDR3 comprises 16 residues. The CDR3 reads CASSLGGGVIGDTQYF. In DNA form, the CDR3 reads TGTGCCAGCAGCTTGGGGGGCGGGGTGATTGGAGATACGCAGTATTTT.

V and J are TRBV5-1 and TRBJ1-1, with a tentative D call TRBD1 (5 bases). CDR1 and CDR2 from the germline V gene are SGHRS and YFSETQ. The germline V and J ends were trimmed by 0 bases and 4 bases, with 10 bases remaining between them. The CDR3 sequence is 14 residues long. Here the CDR3 reads CASSLGTRGTEAFF. The CDR3 DNA reads as TGCGCCAGCAGCTTGGGAACAAGGGGCACTGAAGCTTTCTTT.